The 11 T cell receptor beta chains below all came from one sample that was sequenced in a study of brain T cells in children with intractable seizures. Assay: immunoSEQ multiplex PCR; the TCRdb copy retains only in-frame clones and omits some. There are about 340,000 clones in the sample; 93% occur only once, and roughly 5.7% lies in the top ten. Sample time point: blood from clinic visit 5 months post-surgery; TSC patient then seizure free. The sample here was peripheral blood, taken less than 6 months after surgery. The receptors here all came from a boy less than two years old with tuberous sclerosis and intractable seizures.

The chain recombines TRBV18 with TRBJ2-1; the D gene is possibly TRBD2 (5 bases). Germline values: CDR1 KGHSH, CDR2 LQKENI. The CDR3 runs to 14 residues. Trimming removed 3 bases at V and 7 bases at J, with 13 bases between. CDR3 sequence reads: CASSPQSGRNEQFF. In nucleotides, the CDR3 is TGTGCCAGCTCACCGCAAAGCGGCAGAAATGAGCAGTTCTTC.

The chain uses TRBV7-6 and TRBJ2-7, with D possibly being TRBD1 (6 bases). V lost 5 bases to trimming and J lost 3 bases, with 17 bases between them. The CDR3 is made up of 15 amino acids. CDR1 is SGHVS, CDR2 FNYEAQ, per germline. CDR3 sequence: CASSQTDSGSYEQYF. CDR3 DNA sequence: TGTGCCAGCAGCCAAACGGACAGTGGCAGCTACGAGCAGTACTTC. The full variable domain, rest sourced from reference TRBV7-6 and TRBJ2-7, is GAGVSQSPRYKVTKRGQDVALRCDPISGHVSLYWYRQALGQGPEFLTYFNYEAQQDKSGLPNDRFSAERPEGSISTLTIQRTEQRDSAMYRCASSQTDSGSYEQYFGPGTRLTVT.

V and J are TRBV30 and TRBJ1-2; 9 bases map to TRBD1. CDR3 length: 15 amino acids. The trim removed 5 bases at V and 8 bases at J, leaving 15 bases unmatched. Germline V gene sequence: CDR1 GTSNPN, CDR2 SVGIG (reference sequence). As DNA, the CDR3 is TGTGCCTGGTACCGGGACAGGGCCTTGGGTGGAGGCTACACCTTC. This codes for CAWYRDRALGGGYTF.

The chain joins TRBV5-6 to TRBJ2-1, with 13 bases lining up with TRBD2. This CDR3 spans 15 amino acids. V was pared by 2 bases and J by 10 bases, with 6 bases of the junction left unmatched. Germline-derived CDR1 and CDR2 are SGHDT and YYEEEE. CDR3 sequence (DNA): TGTGCCAGCAGCTTTGGGACTAGCGGGAAGCAAGAGCAGTTCTTC. Residues: CASSFGTSGKQEQFF.

This clone was seen just once. J is TRBJ2-7 and V is TRBV7-9; D is unresolved. Germline V CDR1 and CDR2: SEHNR, FQNEAQ (reference sequence). Trimming pared 5 bases from V and 0 bases from J, leaving 17 bases between. The CDR3 extends over 16 amino acids. Here the CDR3 DNA reads TGTGCCAGCAGCAACAGTCGTACTCTTAGCTCCTACGAGCAGTACTTC. As protein: CASSNSRTLSSYEQYF.

V usage is TRBV6-2 or TRBV6-3 and J usage is TRBJ2-7; 10 nucleotides align to TRBD2. The J segment lost 2 bases and the V segment lost 4 bases, leaving 2 bases of the junction unmatched. This CDR3 comprises 14 residues. CDR1 and CDR2 from the germline V gene are MNHEY and SVGEGT. CDR3 in DNA: TGTGCCAGCAGTTTACTAGCGGGAACCTACGAGCAGTACTTC. The encoded protein is CASSLLAGTYEQYF.

The chain links TRBV30 to TRBJ1-1; 9 bases are shared with TRBD1. V shed 4 bases, J shed 0 bases, and the junction held 6 bases outside the gene matches. This CDR3 is built from 15 residues. Germline V gives CDR1 GTSNPN, CDR2 SVGIG (reference sequence). CDR3 region: CAWNGQGPMNTEAFF. CDR3 in DNA: TGTGCCTGGAATGGACAGGGGCCTATGAACACTGAAGCTTTCTTT.

V gene TRBV30 combines with J gene TRBJ1-1; weak D call: TRBD1 (5 bases). The germline CDR1 and CDR2 sequences are GTSNPN and SVGIG (reference sequence). The ends were cut back, 0 bases at V and 4 bases at J, with 12 bases in the middle. The CDR3 sequence is 14 residues long. CDR3 DNA: TGTGCCTGGAGTGTATTCCCTGGGGGCACTGAAGCTTTCTTT. It translates to CAWSVFPGGTEAFF.

The chain has TRBV30 and TRBJ2-3; a weak D match, TRBD1 (7 bases). V lost 1 base to trimming and J lost 3 bases, with 11 bases between them. This CDR3 is built from 14 residues. CDR1 is GTSNPN and CDR2 is SVGIG in the germline V gene (reference sequence). This CDR3 is CAWSGQGGTDTQYF. The CDR3, as DNA: TGTGCCTGGAGTGGGCAGGGGGGTACAGATACGCAGTATTTT. Filled out from reference TRBV30 and TRBJ2-3, the complete variable domain reads SQTIHQWPATLVQPVGSPLSLECTVEGTSNPNLYWYRQAAGRGLQLLFYSVGIGQISSEVPQNLSASRPQDRQFILSSKKLLLSDSGFYLCAWSGQGGTDTQYFGPGTRLTVL.

The V and J genes are TRBV5-4 and TRBJ1-5; D may be TRBD1 (5 bases). Germline CDR1 and CDR2: SGHNT and YYREEE (reference sequence). The CDR3 consists of 20 residues. The V gene lost 4 bases and the J gene lost 1 base, with 27 bases spanning the gap. CDR3 DNA: TGTGCCAGCAGCCCGAGGGGTACGCAGGGTGACCCTTTGAGCAATCAGCCCCAGCATTTT. Translating it yields CASSPRGTQGDPLSNQPQHF.

The genes are TRBV6-5 and TRBJ1-1; D ambiguous. Germline V gives CDR1 MNHEY, CDR2 SVGAGI. With 8 bases removed from V and 8 bases from J, the gap between germline ends came to 15 bases. The CDR3 loop spans 12 amino acids. The CDR3 region is CASGASYSEAFF. The DNA for the CDR3 is TGTGCCAGCGGCGCTTCGTATTCCGAAGCTTTCTTT.